This TCR beta chain was identified during a study of OX40 agonist ivuxolimab in advanced cancers. About the full investigation: Ivuxolimab was an agonistic, fully human IgG2 monoclonal antibody directed against OX40 (CD134), a costimulatory receptor. The monotherapy dose-escalation portion (N ≈ 52 patients) of the phase I ivuxolimab trial is reported in the paper. Of the roughly 52 dose-escalation patients, hepatocellular carcinoma was present in about 20, melanoma in approximately 15, renal cell carcinoma in 9 and head and neck cancer in 9. Partial responses were achieved by three dose-escalation patients, of whom one had hepatocellular carcinoma and two had cutaneous melanoma. Patients were allowed to have had prior anti-PD-1, anti-PD-L1 or anti-CTLA-4 therapy, and less than 45% of the dose-escalation patients had previously received checkpoint inhibitors. A male proportion of roughly 80% and a mean age of about 60 years, ranging from about 23 to 90, were recorded for the dose-escalation cohort. The purpose of peripheral TCRbeta sequencing was to test whether ivuxolimab changed TCR sequence diversity and led to clonal T-cell expansion. Intravenous ivuxolimab was administered to patients every 2 weeks at six dose levels: 0.01, 0.1, 0.3, 1.5, 3 and 10 mg/kg. Beyond this particular receptor, the publication reports: In the 0.1-3.0 mg/kg groups, partial responders had among the lowest normalized peripheral clonal expansion, particularly in CD8+ T cells. Clonal expansion of both CD4+ and CD8+ blood T cells was observed from baseline to week 6 at doses 0.1 to 3.0 mg/kg. Low levels of normalized T-cell clonal expansion were also seen in some nonresponding patients. The antigen specificity of the clonally expanded peripheral T cells was not determined. On average, CD8+ T cells showed more expanded clones than CD4+ T cells after ivuxolimab.

The trial excluded patients who had a history of autoimmune disease or who were on systemic immunosuppression. Peripheral blood for TCR sequencing was collected from all dose cohorts at baseline, on cycle 4 day 1, and on cycle 7 day 1. The samples were drawn from a first-in-human, open-label, multicenter phase I dose-escalation trial of ivuxolimab. The trial enrolled adults with locally advanced or metastatic head and neck squamous cell, hepatocellular, melanoma or renal cell carcinoma. CD4+ and CD8+ T cells were sorted separately from peripheral blood before TCR sequencing. About this clone: Which antigen it targets is not known. No much larger clone exists at a distance of one base, and base qualities are not known.

Reading the germline V gene (reference sequence) gives CDR1 MNHNY and CDR2 SVGAGI. At the junction V is shortened by 2 bases and J by 4 bases, with 13 bases in between. The CDR3 contains 15 residues, cysteine and phenylalanine counted. The DNA shown is the 45-base CDR3, in frame from base 1. To sequence the TCRbeta CDR3 region, genomic DNA was isolated from the sorted cells. The immunoSEQ Assay was used for sequencing of TCRbeta CDR3 regions. The source is immuneACCESS, and TCRdb retained only in-frame sequences with V and J called. Part of the clones is not carried over; for the studies checked, unresolved V genes explain less than half of this, and the remainder is unexplained. This sample is represented by fewer than 95,000 clones; 92% of them were singletons. The top ten hold around 3.5% of the sample.

The starting material was CD4+ or CD8+ T cells sorted from blood, obtained in a trial of the OX40 agonist ivuxolimab. This TCR derives from an adult with an advanced solid tumor such as melanoma, head and neck, liver or kidney cancer. This chain is built from TRBV6-6 and TRBJ2-3, with the D call perhaps TRBD1 or TRBD2, each one matching 6 bases. Here the CDR3 is given as CASSYVGGPADTQYF. The bases are TGTGCCAGCAGTTACGTTGGGGGGCCAGCAGATACGCAGTATTTT.